This entry features one T cell receptor (beta chain) sequence. Its target is not known. This sample was taken from a study of cytomegalovirus exposure and HLA in healthy donors. Study background: A later analysis reported the approximately 120 validation repertoires used the same platform as the 666 first-cohort repertoires. Study-level points and caveats: Whilst most TCR sequences proved rare, a subset of public TCRs occurred across many donors. Accounts indicate the classifier identified cytomegalovirus status with strong specificity and sensitivity.

Profiling relied on immunoSEQ multiplex PCR, and the TCRdb table lists in-frame clones only, not all of them. The sample lists some 310,000 clones; 88% were seen once. The CDR3 sequence is 15 residues long. V lost 0 bases and J 7 bases, leaving 10 bases between the germline ends. Germline CDR1 is MNHNY and CDR2 is SVGAGI (reference sequence). J is TRBJ1-6 and V is TRBV6-6; the D is unclear. The source is a young man in good health and CMV-seronegative. What was sequenced was PBMCs. CDR3 loop: CASSYSIPVNSPLHF. The CDR3 DNA follows: TGTGCCAGCAGTTACTCGATCCCGGTGAATTCACCCCTCCACTTT.